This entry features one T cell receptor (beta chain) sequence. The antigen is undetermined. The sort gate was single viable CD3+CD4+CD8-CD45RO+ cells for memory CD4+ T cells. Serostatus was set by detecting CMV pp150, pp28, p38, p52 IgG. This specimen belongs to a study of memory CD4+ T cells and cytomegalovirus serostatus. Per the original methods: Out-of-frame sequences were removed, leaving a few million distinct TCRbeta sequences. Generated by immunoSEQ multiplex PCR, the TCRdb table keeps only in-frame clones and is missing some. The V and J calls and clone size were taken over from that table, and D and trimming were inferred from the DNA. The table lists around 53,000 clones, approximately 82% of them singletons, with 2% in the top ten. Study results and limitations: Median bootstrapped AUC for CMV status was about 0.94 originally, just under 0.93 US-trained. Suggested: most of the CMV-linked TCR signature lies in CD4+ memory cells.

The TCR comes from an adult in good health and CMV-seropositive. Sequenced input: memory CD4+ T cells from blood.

CDR3 bases: TGTGCCAGCTCACCAGGGGTGGGACGGTTGAACACTGAAGCTTTCTTT. Protein: CASSPGVGRLNTEAFF. The V gene is TRBV18, the J gene TRBJ1-1; the D gene is possibly TRBD1 (5 bases). This CDR3 has 16 residues. Germline V gene lookup returns CDR1 KGHSH and CDR2 LQKENI. The V and J ends lost 2 bases and 0 bases respectively, with 13 bases between them.